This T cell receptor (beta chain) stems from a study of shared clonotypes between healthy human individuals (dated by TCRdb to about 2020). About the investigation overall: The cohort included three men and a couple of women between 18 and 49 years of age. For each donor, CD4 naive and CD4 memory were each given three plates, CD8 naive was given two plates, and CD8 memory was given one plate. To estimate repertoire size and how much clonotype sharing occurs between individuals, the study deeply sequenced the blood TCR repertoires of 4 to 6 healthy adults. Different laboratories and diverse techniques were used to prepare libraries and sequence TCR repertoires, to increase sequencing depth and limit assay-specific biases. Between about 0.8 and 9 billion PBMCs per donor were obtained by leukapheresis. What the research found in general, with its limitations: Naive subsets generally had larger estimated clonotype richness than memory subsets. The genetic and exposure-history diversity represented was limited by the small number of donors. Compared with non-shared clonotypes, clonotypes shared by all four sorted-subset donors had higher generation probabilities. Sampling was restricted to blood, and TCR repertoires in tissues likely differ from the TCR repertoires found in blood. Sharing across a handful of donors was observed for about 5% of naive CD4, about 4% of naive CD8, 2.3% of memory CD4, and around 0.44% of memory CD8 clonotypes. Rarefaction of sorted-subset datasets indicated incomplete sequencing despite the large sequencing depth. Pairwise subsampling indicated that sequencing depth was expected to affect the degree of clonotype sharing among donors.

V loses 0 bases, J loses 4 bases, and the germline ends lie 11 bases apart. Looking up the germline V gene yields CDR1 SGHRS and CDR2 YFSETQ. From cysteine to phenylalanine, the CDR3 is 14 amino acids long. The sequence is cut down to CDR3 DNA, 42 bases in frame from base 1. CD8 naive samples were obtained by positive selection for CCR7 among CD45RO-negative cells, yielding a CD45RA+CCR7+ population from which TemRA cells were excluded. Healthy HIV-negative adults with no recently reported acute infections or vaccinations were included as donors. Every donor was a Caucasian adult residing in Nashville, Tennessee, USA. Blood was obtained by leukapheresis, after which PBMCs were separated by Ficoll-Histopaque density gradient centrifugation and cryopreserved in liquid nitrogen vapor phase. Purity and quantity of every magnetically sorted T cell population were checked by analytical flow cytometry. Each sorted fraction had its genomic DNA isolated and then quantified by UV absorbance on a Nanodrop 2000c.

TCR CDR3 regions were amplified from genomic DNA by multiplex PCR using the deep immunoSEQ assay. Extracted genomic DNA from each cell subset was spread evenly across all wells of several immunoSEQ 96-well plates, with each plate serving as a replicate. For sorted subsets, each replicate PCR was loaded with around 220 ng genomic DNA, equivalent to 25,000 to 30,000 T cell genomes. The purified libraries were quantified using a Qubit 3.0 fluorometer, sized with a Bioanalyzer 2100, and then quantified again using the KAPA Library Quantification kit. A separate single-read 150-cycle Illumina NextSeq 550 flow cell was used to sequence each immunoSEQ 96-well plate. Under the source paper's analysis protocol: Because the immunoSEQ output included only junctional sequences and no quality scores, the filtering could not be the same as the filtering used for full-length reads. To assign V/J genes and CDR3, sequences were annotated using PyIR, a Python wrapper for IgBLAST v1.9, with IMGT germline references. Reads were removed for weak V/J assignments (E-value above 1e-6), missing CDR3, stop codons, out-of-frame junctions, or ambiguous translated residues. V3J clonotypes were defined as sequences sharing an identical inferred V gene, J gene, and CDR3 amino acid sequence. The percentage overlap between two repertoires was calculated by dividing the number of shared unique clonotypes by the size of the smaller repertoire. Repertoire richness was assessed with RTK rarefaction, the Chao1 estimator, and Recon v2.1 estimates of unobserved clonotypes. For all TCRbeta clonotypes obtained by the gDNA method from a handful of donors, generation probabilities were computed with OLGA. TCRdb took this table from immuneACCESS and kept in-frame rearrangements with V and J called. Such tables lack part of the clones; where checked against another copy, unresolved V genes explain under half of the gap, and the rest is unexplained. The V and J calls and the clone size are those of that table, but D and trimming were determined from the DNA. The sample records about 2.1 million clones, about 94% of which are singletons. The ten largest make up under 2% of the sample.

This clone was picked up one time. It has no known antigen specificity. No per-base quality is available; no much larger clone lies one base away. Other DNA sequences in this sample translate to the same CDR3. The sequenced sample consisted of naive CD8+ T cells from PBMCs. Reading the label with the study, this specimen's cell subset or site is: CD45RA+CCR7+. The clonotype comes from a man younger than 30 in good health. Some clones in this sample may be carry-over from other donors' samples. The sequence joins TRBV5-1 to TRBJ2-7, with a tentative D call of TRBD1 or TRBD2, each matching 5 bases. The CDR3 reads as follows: CASSLGLGAYEQYF. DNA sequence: TGCGCCAGCAGCTTGGGTCTCGGGGCATACGAGCAGTACTTC.